Shown below are 23 T cell receptor beta chains from a single sample sequenced in a study of T cells after yellow fever vaccination. TCRdb independently ran MiXCR on the 5' RACE reads; one entry per CDR3 protein. Of approximately 140,000 distinct CDR3 sequences in the sample, 6.5% to 8.5% were seen once. The sample consisted of CD4+ T cells sorted from PBMCs, taken 5 days after the yellow fever booster vaccination. All receptors come from a man aged 25 to 40 who received the YFV17D yellow fever vaccine.

This clonotype appeared many times. Here the CDR3 reads CASSPLGTRTNEQFF. The CDR3 bases are TGTGCCAGCTCACCACTTGGGACTAGGACGAATGAGCAGTTCTTC. The genes are TRBV18 and TRBJ2-1, with 8 nucleotides matching TRBD2. The V and J ends lost 1 base and 7 bases, in that order; junction bases with no gene match: 6. CDR1 is KGHSH, CDR2 LQKENI, per germline. The CDR3 length is 15 residues.

This clonotype was seen at least ten times. This chain links TRBV20-1 with TRBJ2-7; the D is unclear. V was cut by 0 bases and J by 3 bases, with 15 bases left in between. The length of the CDR3 is 15 residues. Germline V CDR1 and CDR2: DFQATT, SNEGSKA (reference sequence). The chain's CDR3 is CSARDPETSNYEQYF. Written as DNA, the CDR3 is TGCAGTGCTAGAGATCCGGAGACCAGCAACTACGAGCAGTACTTC.

This clonotype was observed many times. The chain employs TRBV7-9 and TRBJ1-1; no firm D call. From germline, CDR1 is SEHNR and CDR2 FQNEAQ (reference sequence). Trimming stripped 2 bases from V and 4 bases from J, with 8 bases between. This CDR3 has 13 amino acids. The CDR3 loop is CASSLFRGTEAFF. DNA of the CDR3: TGTGCCAGCAGCTTATTCCGTGGCACTGAAGCTTTCTTT. The complete variable domain, with remaining parts taken from reference TRBV7-9 and TRBJ1-1, reads DTGVSQNPRHKITKRGQNVTFRCDPISEHNRLYWYRQTLGQGPEFLTYFQNEAQLEKSRLLSDRFSAERPKGSFSTLEIQRTEQGDSAMYLCASSLFRGTEAFFGQGTRLTVV.

This clonotype was detected many times. This sequence joins TRBV12-3 or TRBV12-4 and TRBJ2-1; no clear D gene. The CDR3 contains 16 residues. Trimming took off 3 bases at V and 7 bases at J, with 19 bases between the two ends. In DNA form, the CDR3 reads TGTGCCAGCAGTTTTGGCCGGGTCCGAATGGGGAATGAGCAGTTCTTC. This encodes CASSFGRVRMGNEQFF.

This clonotype was seen ten or more times. The J gene is TRBJ2-1, the V gene TRBV21-1; TRBD2, the table's D call, was not compared with the DNA. TRBV21-1 is designated a pseudogene. The CDR3 sequence is 17 residues long. The CDR3 sequence: CASKFGLAGGRLNEQFF. CDR3 coding DNA: TGTGCCAGCAAGTTTGGACTAGCGGGAGGGCGTTTAAATGAGCAGTTCTTC.

This clonotype appeared many times. V usage is TRBV29-1 and J usage is TRBJ2-3, with no clear D. This CDR3 region has 14 residues. Germline V gives CDR1 SQVTM, CDR2 ANQGSEA. The V end lost 3 bases, the J end lost 6 bases, and 16 bases lay between the germline ends. The CDR3 DNA reads TGCAGCGTTGACAACACCCGGACCTTGGATACGCAGTATTTT. Its translation is CSVDNTRTLDTQYF.

This clonotype has just a few counts. The chain employs TRBV7-3 and TRBJ2-3, with D hard to call. The CDR3 covers 13 residues. The ends were cut back, 5 bases at V and 3 bases at J, with 9 bases in the middle. CDR1 is SGHTA, CDR2 FQGTGA, per germline. The CDR3: CASSAGQTDTQYF. The CDR3 DNA is TGTGCCAGCAGCGCAGGCCAGACAGATACGCAGTATTTT.

This clonotype showed up many times. The chain employs TRBV30 and TRBJ2-7; the D gene is possibly TRBD1 (6 bases). Germline-derived CDR1 and CDR2 are GTSNPN and SVGIG (reference sequence). This CDR3 has 14 residues. The V and J ends lost 1 base and 0 bases respectively, with 10 bases between them. CDR3 sequence reads: CAWSAGQLSYEQYF. The DNA of the CDR3 is TGTGCCTGGAGTGCAGGACAGCTCTCCTACGAGCAGTACTTC.

This clonotype was detected many times. J is TRBJ2-4 and V is TRBV14; D gene uncertain. V lost 1 base and J lost 8, with 18 bases in between. Germline V lookup: CDR1 SGHDN, CDR2 FVKESK. CDR3 length: 16 residues. The CDR3 sequence: CASSQVSGNVGDIQYF. The CDR3 DNA reads TGTGCCAGCAGCCAAGTATCAGGCAACGTGGGCGACATTCAGTACTTC.

This clonotype was seen repeatedly, ten times or more. The rearrangement uses TRBV9 and TRBJ2-7; 9 bases align to TRBD2. Germline CDR1 SGDLS, CDR2 YYNGEE. The junction had 11 bases not matched to a gene; V was cut back by 0 bases and J by 4 bases. This CDR3 has 17 residues. The chain's CDR3 is CASSVEAASGRHYEQYF. Here the CDR3 DNA reads TGTGCCAGCAGCGTAGAGGCAGCAAGCGGGAGGCATTACGAGCAGTACTTC.

A note on this clonotype: A much larger clone sits a single nucleotide away, making a read error possible. The gene calls are TRBV19 and TRBJ2-2; D gene unclear. CDR1 and CDR2 from the germline V gene are LNHDA and SQIVND (reference sequence). CDR3 length: 14 residues. Trimming cost V 7 bases and J 2 bases, with 11 bases left between them. The CDR3 sequence is CASKLASNTGELFF. The CDR3 DNA sequence: TGTGCCAGTAAATTGGCCAGTAACACCGGGGAGCTGTTTTTT.

This clonotype appeared many times. This rearrangement joins TRBV19 to TRBJ2-5; 9 bases fit TRBD2. CDR3 length equals 15 residues. J lost 5 bases, V lost 3 bases, and 7 bases had no gene match. Germline loops: CDR1 LNHDA, CDR2 SQIVND (reference sequence). CDR3 region: CASSISLAGRETQYF. Written as DNA, the CDR3 is TGTGCCAGTAGTATTTCTCTAGCGGGACGCGAGACCCAGTACTTC.

The chain employs TRBV2 and TRBJ2-1, with 7 bases identical to TRBD2. After removal of 4 bases from V and 8 bases from J, the junction contained 11 bases not matched to a gene. CDR1 and CDR2 from the germline V gene are SNHLY and FYNNEI. CDR3 length: 15 residues. CDR3 DNA sequence: TGTGCCAGCAGTGGAGGTGGGAGGGCCGGCGATGAGCAGTTCTTC. It specifies CASSGGGRAGDEQFF.

This clonotype has at least ten counts. The chain employs TRBV20-1 and TRBJ1-4; D might be TRBD1 (5 bases). With 0 bases removed from V and 0 bases from J, the gap between germline ends came to 11 bases. This CDR3 comprises 16 residues. CDR1 is DFQATT and CDR2 is SNEGSKA in the germline V gene (reference sequence). CDR3 region: CSARDSGLSTNEKLFF. For the CDR3, the DNA is TGCAGTGCTAGAGATTCAGGGCTTTCAACTAATGAAAAACTGTTTTTT.

The rearrangement joins TRBV7-3 to TRBJ2-1; weak D call: TRBD2 (5 bases). The germline V and J ends were trimmed by 4 bases and 9 bases, with 10 bases remaining between them. CDR3 length equals 12 residues. CDR1 is SGHTA, CDR2 FQGTGA, per germline. The CDR3 spells CASSSFGGEQFF. The CDR3 bases are TGTGCCAGCAGCTCGTTTGGAGGTGAGCAGTTCTTC.

This clonotype was recorded at least ten times. The chain uses TRBV20-1 and TRBJ2-5; D is unclear. Trimming cost V 4 bases and J 4 bases, with 7 bases left between them. CDR3 length: 11 amino acids. Germline lookup yields CDR1 DFQATT and CDR2 SNEGSKA (reference sequence). The chain's CDR3 is CSANPAETQYF. In DNA, the CDR3 is TGCAGTGCTAATCCAGCAGAGACCCAGTACTTC.

Many counts were recorded for this clonotype. J is TRBJ2-3 and V is TRBV5-1; weak D call: TRBD2 (5 bases). The CDR3 spans 13 residues. The germline V and J ends were trimmed by 6 bases and 6 bases, with 14 bases remaining between them. Germline V gene lookup returns CDR1 SGHRS and CDR2 YFSETQ. CDR3 nucleotide sequence: TGCGCCAGCACCTCGGGGTTTACCGATACGCAGTATTTT. Translation gives CASTSGFTDTQYF. The full variable domain, with the rest looked up from reference TRBV5-1 and TRBJ2-3, is KAGVTQTPRYLIKTRGQQVTLSCSPISGHRSVSWYQQTPGQGLQFLFEYFSETQRNKGNFPGRFSGRQFSNSRSEMNVSTLELGDSALYLCASTSGFTDTQYFGPGTRLTVL.

The table lists this clonotype with many counts. The CDR3 ends on some other residue instead of the conserved phenylalanine or tryptophan, so this is likely a read error. This chain uses TRBV24-1 with TRBJ2-1, with D possibly TRBD2 on 5 matching bases. Germline CDR1 KGHDR, CDR2 SFDVKD. Trimming shortened V by 8 bases and J by 11 bases, and 12 bases separated the two germline ends. The CDR3 is made up of 11 amino acids. CDR3 loop: CATIASFQQFL. The CDR3 DNA follows: TGTGCCACCATAGCGAGCTTTCAGCAGTTCCTC.

This clonotype has a count of ten or more. The genes are TRBV4-2 and TRBJ2-5, with TRBD2 matching 15 bases. The germline V gene encodes CDR1 LGHNA and CDR2 YNFKEQ. Trimming removed 3 bases from V and 5 bases from J; junction bases left unmatched: 10. This CDR3 has 18 amino acids. The CDR3 DNA is TGTGCCAGCAGCCATCCCGGACTAGCGGGAGGGGTGGTGGAGACCCAGTACTTC. Amino acids: CASSHPGLAGGVVETQYF.

This clonotype appeared many times. The CDR3 sequence is CASSQEHASLYNEQFF. CDR3 DNA sequence: TGTGCCAGCAGCCAAGAACATGCTAGCCTCTACAATGAGCAGTTCTTC. The chain is built from TRBV14 and TRBJ2-1; a possible D gene is TRBD2 (5 bases). The V gene lost 0 bases and the J gene lost 3 bases, with 12 bases spanning the gap. The CDR3 sequence is 16 residues long. Germline CDR1 is SGHDN and CDR2 is FVKESK. Filled out from reference TRBV14 and TRBJ2-1, the complete variable domain reads EAGVTQFPSHSVIEKGQTVTLRCDPISGHDNLYWYRRVMGKEIKFLLHFVKESKQDESGMPNNRFLAERTGGTYSTLKVQPAELEDSGVYFCASSQEHASLYNEQFFGPGTRLTVL.

In this sample, this clonotype turned up many times. V usage is TRBV10-3 and J usage is TRBJ2-3; possible D gene TRBD2, 5 bases. The V and J ends lost 5 bases and 5 bases respectively, with 11 bases between them. There are 13 residues in the CDR3. CDR1 and CDR2 from the germline V gene are ENHRY and SYGVKD. The CDR3 coding sequence is TGTGCCATCAGTACGGGAACCAAAGATACGCAGTATTTT. Translated, it gives CAISTGTKDTQYF.

This clonotype was recorded at least ten times. The chain is built from TRBV7-6 and TRBJ2-1, with 9 bases identical to TRBD2. Losses at the gene ends were 5 bases for V and 8 bases for J; bases not matched to a gene: 13. The CDR3 spans 16 residues. From germline, CDR1 is SGHVS and CDR2 FNYEAQ. The CDR3 nucleotides read TGTGCCAGCAGCCCGGGGACTAGCTCTATCAGTGATGAGCAGTTCTTC. Translating it yields CASSPGTSSISDEQFF.

This clonotype was seen many times. This chain links TRBV20-1 with TRBJ1-2, with 7 bases aligning to TRBD1. J gave up 8 bases and V 6 bases, and 12 bases lay outside the gene matches. This CDR3 spans 13 amino acids. Germline V lookup: CDR1 DFQATT, CDR2 SNEGSKA (reference sequence). The CDR3 reads CSASMGTVHGYTF. Here the CDR3 DNA reads TGCAGTGCCAGTATGGGGACAGTACACGGCTACACCTTC.